This paragraph reports one T cell receptor beta chain. This clone's antigen is unknown. No base-level quality is on record; no much larger clone is a single base apart. Whole blood was collected in K2EDTA tubes by collaborating institutions according to the institutions' own protocols. For TCRbeta analysis, collaborators shipped samples in one of three forms: frozen whole blood, isolated PBMCs, or DNA extracted from either of those sample types. The data stem from a study of blood T cell repertoires in COVID-19 (dated by TCRdb to about 2020). Regarding the study in general: The collaborator samples originated in the United States, Italy and Spain and spanned the acute and convalescent phases of COVID-19. The material from the prospective study consisted of cDNA or gDNA derived from T cells, B-cell-depleted T cells, or PBMCs. Deeply sampled blood TCRbeta repertoires from subjects exposed to, actively infected with, or recovered from COVID-19 were included in the dataset. The repertoires were released in a freely available public database intended as a resource for research on the immune response to SARS-CoV-2. The samples were drawn from the first 160 participants of the ongoing ImmuneRACE study and from 950 to 1,500 subjects provided by 6 global collaborators. The sample metadata nearly always contained a de-identified subject ID, COVID-19 status, age in years and sex. Where HLA class I and class II types were available, the types were taken from metadata supplied by the sample provider, not from assay-based typing.

The study at large found these results: The amount of clinical and demographic metadata varied by source and participant and was provided uncurated.

Including the terminal cysteine and phenylalanine, the CDR3 comprises 15 residues. The sequence is cut down to CDR3 DNA, 45 bases in frame from base 1. V lost 4 bases and J lost 2 bases, and the count of bases not matched to a germline gene is 2. CDR1 and CDR2, per the germline V gene, are LGHNA and YSLEER. TCRbeta CDR3 regions were amplified from genomic DNA using the immunoSEQ Assay, a bias-controlled multiplex PCR. The original pipeline was this. Nucleated cell counts per sample were estimated from amplification of reference gene primers within the assay. To quantify the absolute abundance of each unique TCRbeta CDR3 rearrangement, sequence reads were collapsed and filtered. Productive Simpson clonality was computed per sample as the square root of Simpson's diversity index over productive rearrangements. As stored in TCRdb, this immuneACCESS dataset retains in-frame rearrangements with V and J assigned. A fraction of the clones does not appear; measured against another copy, unresolved V genes explain less than half of the discrepancy, and the remainder lacks a known reason. V and J calls and clone size are given by that table; D and trimming were obtained from the DNA. A total of about 160,000 clones appear in this sample, 75% to 90% of them only once. Clones ranked in the top ten supply roughly 9.2% of the sample.

This TCR derives from a woman older than 75 with active or convalescent COVID-19. The rearrangement joined TRBV4-3 to TRBJ1-2; 12 middle bases align to TRBD1. The sample taken for sequencing was peripheral blood. The nucleotide sequence is TGCGCCAGCAGCCTTGGGACAGGGGGCAACTATGGCTACACCTTC. Its protein product is CASSLGTGGNYGYTF.